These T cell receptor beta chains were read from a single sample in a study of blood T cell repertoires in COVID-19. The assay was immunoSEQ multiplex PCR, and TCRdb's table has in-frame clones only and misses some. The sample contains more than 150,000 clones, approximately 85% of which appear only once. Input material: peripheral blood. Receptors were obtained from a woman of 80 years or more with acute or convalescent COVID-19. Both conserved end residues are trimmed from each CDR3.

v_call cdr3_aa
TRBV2 ASRGRRVQETQY
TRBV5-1 ASSWGQLNTEAF
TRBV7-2 ASSLVRVGGNTIY
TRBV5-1 ASSLEWGGRETQY
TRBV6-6 ASSPGQGTSYEQY
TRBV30 AWSVYRGLADTQY
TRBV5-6 ASLEHGTARTGELF
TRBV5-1 ASSLEGVETQY
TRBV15 ATHHSYESTEAF
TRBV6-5 ASSYGVSPLH
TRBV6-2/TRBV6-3 ASSSADTQY
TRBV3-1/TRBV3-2 ASSSGTGFTEAF
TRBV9 ASSVGLAGEWETQY
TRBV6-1 ASSETQAPNEPQH
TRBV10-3 AISESLGHLTPVY
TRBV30 AWSVERGSYEQY
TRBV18 ASSPRLRQGNTGELF
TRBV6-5 ASRSGPLNEKLF
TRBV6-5 ASRGTGRLYGYT
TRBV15 ATSRDLQGTEKLF
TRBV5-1 ASTSSGGAQNTQY
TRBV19 ASSINARVTYNEQF
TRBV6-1 ASSEGWRFEAF
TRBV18 ASSPTLADRDEQY
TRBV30 AWSVNRGQNGYT
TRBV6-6 ASSTHYYEQY
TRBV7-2 ASSLGRGGYEQY
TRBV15 ATSRDQGRVVEQY
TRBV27 ASSPAGYEQY
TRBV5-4 ASSSGPGNNGETQY
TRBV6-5 ASSYSTETQY
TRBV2 ASSVAGQPNEKLF
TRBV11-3 ASSLGVGPGETQY
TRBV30 AGLPGQGGVGGGYT
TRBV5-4 ASSPGGHIESGEKLF
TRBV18 ASSPSWLAGEETQY
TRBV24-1 ATSALDTSSYNEQF
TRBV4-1 ASSQDPQGASDTQY
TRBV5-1 ASSFWDSYEQY
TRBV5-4 ASSLAGGRSGELF
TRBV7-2 ASSRTSGGITGELF
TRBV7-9 ASSPPFTGELF
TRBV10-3 AISESGGRSYEQY
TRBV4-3 ASSLQIQNTEAF
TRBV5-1 ASSGSDRGNEKLF
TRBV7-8 ASSSVGRESIHEQY